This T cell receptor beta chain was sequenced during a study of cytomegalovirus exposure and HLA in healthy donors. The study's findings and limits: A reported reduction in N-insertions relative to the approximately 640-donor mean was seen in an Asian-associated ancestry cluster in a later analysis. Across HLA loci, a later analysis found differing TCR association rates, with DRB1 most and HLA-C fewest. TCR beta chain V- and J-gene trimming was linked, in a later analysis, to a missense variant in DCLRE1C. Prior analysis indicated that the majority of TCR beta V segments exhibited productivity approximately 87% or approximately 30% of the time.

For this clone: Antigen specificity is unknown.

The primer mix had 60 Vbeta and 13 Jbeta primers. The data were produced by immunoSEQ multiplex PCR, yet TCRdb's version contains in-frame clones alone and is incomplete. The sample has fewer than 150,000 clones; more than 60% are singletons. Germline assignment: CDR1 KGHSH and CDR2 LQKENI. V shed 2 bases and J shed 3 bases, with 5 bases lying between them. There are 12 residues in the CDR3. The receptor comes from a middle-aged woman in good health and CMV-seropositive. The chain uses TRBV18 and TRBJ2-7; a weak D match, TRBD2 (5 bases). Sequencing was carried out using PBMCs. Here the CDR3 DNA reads TGTGCCAGCTCACCAGAGGGCTACGAGCAGTACTTC. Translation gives CASSPEGYEQYF.